Below, 31 T cell receptor beta chains from the same sample are listed, as sequenced in a study of a mutant IDH1 vaccine in newly diagnosed glioma. TCRdb keeps only in-frame clones here, not all; method: immunoSEQ multiplex PCR. Among tens of thousands of clones listed, approximately 88% were seen once. Time point given: week 47, end of study. All doses held 300 ug of mutant IDH1 20-mer peptide, with topical imiquimod. Their target antigens are unknown. The material sequenced was PBMCs, taken from a glioma patient whose treatment included an IDH1 peptide vaccine. The receptors here all came from a woman aged 30 to 39 with glioma. Some clones in this sample may be carry-over from other donors' samples.

V and J are TRBV2 and TRBJ2-7; TRBD2 matches at 8 bases. This CDR3 has 15 amino acids. Germline CDR1 and CDR2: SNHLY and FYNNEI. V trimming: 7 bases; J trimming: 0 bases; junction bases outside the gene matches: 8. The CDR3 DNA reads as TGTGCCAGCATGGGCCTAGCGGGCAACTCCTACGAGCAGTACTTC. Translating it yields CASMGLAGNSYEQYF.

The chain employs TRBV7-6 and TRBJ1-4, with D possibly being TRBD1 (5 bases). The CDR3 has 13 residues. Germline values: CDR1 SGHVS, CDR2 FNYEAQ. V shed 8 bases and J shed 8 bases, with 15 bases lying between them. CDR3 in amino acids: CASSNTGKEKLFF. CDR3 DNA: TGTGCCAGCTCGAATACAGGAAAAGAAAAACTGTTTTTT.

V is TRBV7-9 and J is TRBJ1-3, with D uncertain. Germline assignment: CDR1 SEHNR and CDR2 FQNEAQ (reference sequence). V dropped 1 base and J dropped 3 bases, with 1 base sitting between them. CDR3 size: 12 residues. The CDR3 protein is CASSLDGNTIYF. CDR3 nucleotides: TGTGCCAGCAGCTTAGATGGAAACACCATATATTTT.

The chain couples TRBV6-1 to TRBJ2-7, with 11 bases fitting TRBD2. V dropped 7 bases and J dropped 3; count of bases not matched to a gene: 5. This CDR3 is built from 14 residues. Germline lookup yields CDR1 MNHNS and CDR2 SASEGT. CDR3 residues: CASNGGLADYEQYF. The CDR3 nucleotides are TGTGCCAGCAACGGGGGACTAGCGGACTACGAGCAGTACTTC.

This chain joins TRBV11-2 and TRBJ2-7; D possibly corresponds to TRBD2 (6 bases). CDR1 is SGHAT and CDR2 is FQNNGV in the germline V gene. The length of the CDR3 is 15 residues. Trimming stripped 5 bases from V and 0 bases from J, with 14 bases between. The CDR3 sequence is CASSPVRGLSYEQYF. The CDR3 bases are TGTGCCAGCAGCCCAGTTAGGGGACTCTCCTACGAGCAGTACTTC.

The chain combines TRBV6-5 with TRBJ2-2; 7 bases are shared with TRBD1. This CDR3 comprises 16 residues. V lost 0 bases, J lost 2 bases, and 3 bases stayed unmatched. Germline CDR1 is MNHEY and CDR2 is SVGAGI. Written as DNA, the CDR3 is TGTGCCAGCAGTTACTCTGGGACAGAAAACACCGGGGAGCTGTTTTTT. Translating gives CASSYSGTENTGELFF.

This clone was seen just once. The chain links TRBV10-3 to TRBJ2-1; no firm D call. This CDR3 has 14 amino acids. V was pared by 8 bases and J by 3 bases, with 14 bases between. CDR1 is ENHRY, CDR2 SYGVKD, per germline. Here the CDR3 reads CAIVYSALYNEQFF. In nucleotides, the CDR3 is TGTGCCATCGTCTACAGCGCCCTCTACAATGAGCAGTTCTTC.

The rearrangement links TRBV14 to TRBJ2-5; D gene ambiguous. This CDR3 has 14 residues. The V and J ends lost 2 bases and 1 base respectively, with 8 bases between them. Germline CDR1 reads SGHDN; CDR2 reads FVKESK. The CDR3 bases are TGTGCCAGCAGCCAAAGCCGGGTCCAAGAGACCCAGTACTTC. Its protein is CASSQSRVQETQYF.

This sequence joins TRBV2 and TRBJ2-7, with D unclear. CDR1 SNHLY and CDR2 FYNNEI come from the germline V gene. CDR3 length: 12 residues. Trimming cost V 6 bases and J 3 bases, with 9 bases left between them. DNA of the CDR3: TGTGCCAGCAGGTCGGGCCACTACGAGCAGTACTTC. Amino acid sequence: CASRSGHYEQYF.

The gene calls are TRBV27 and TRBJ2-2; TRBD2 matches at 12 bases. Germline loops: CDR1 MNHEY, CDR2 SMNVEV (reference sequence). This CDR3 has 17 amino acids. V lost 2 bases to trimming and J lost 3 bases; unmatched junction nucleotides: 4. CDR3 sequence reads: CASSLARLAGDTGELFF. The CDR3 region has the DNA TGTGCCAGCAGTTTAGCCCGACTAGCGGGGGACACCGGGGAGCTGTTTTTT.

The chain links TRBV19 to TRBJ2-3, with a tentative D call TRBD1 (5 bases). Germline V gene lookup returns CDR1 LNHDA and CDR2 SQIVND (reference sequence). V shed 3 bases and J shed 6 bases, with 10 bases lying between them. The CDR3 consists of 13 residues. CDR3 residues: CASSMVGRDTQYF. The CDR3 region has the DNA TGTGCCAGTAGTATGGTGGGGCGGGATACGCAGTATTTT.

This sequence joins TRBV6-1 and TRBJ1-2; D uncertain. CDR3 length: 11 amino acids. Trimming took off 3 bases at V and 5 bases at J, with 4 bases between the two ends. CDR1 and CDR2 (germline): MNHNS, SASEGT. In DNA, the CDR3 is TGTGCCAGCAGTGACCTTTATGGCTACACCTTC. Protein: CASSDLYGYTF.

V and J are TRBV6-1 and TRBJ2-1; the D call may be TRBD1 or TRBD2 (5 bases each). Germline V gene sequence: CDR1 MNHNS, CDR2 SASEGT. CDR3 length: 12 amino acids. The ends were cut back, 3 bases at V and 10 bases at J, with 10 bases in the middle. The CDR3 coding sequence is TGTGCCAGCAGTGAGTTTGGGGGAGAGCAGTTCTTC. Protein product: CASSEFGGEQFF.

V and J are TRBV7-9 and TRBJ1-1; a weak D match, TRBD1 (6 bases). CDR1 and CDR2 (germline): SEHNR, FQNEAQ (reference sequence). V gave up 1 base and J gave up 7 bases, with 10 bases separating them. This CDR3 region has 13 residues. CDR3 loop: CASSLGTASEAFF. CDR3 DNA: TGTGCCAGCAGCTTAGGGACAGCTAGTGAAGCTTTCTTT.

This rearrangement joins TRBV11-3 to TRBJ2-6; D unclear. The germline V and J ends were trimmed by 1 base and 0 bases, with 4 bases remaining between them. The CDR3 covers 15 residues. Per the germline V gene, CDR1 is SGHNT and CDR2 is YENEEA. This chain's CDR3 is CASSLGLSGANVLTF. The DNA of the CDR3 is TGTGCCAGCAGCTTAGGTCTCTCTGGGGCCAACGTCCTGACTTTC.

The rearrangement joins TRBV29-1 to TRBJ2-5; 8 nucleotides align to TRBD2. CDR1 SQVTM and CDR2 ANQGSEA come from the germline V gene. With 0 bases clipped from V and 4 bases from J, the junction kept 1 base outside the gene matches. The CDR3 length is 13 residues. CDR3 protein: CSVEDGRVETQYF. The CDR3 nucleotides are TGCAGCGTTGAAGACGGGAGGGTAGAGACCCAGTACTTC.

This clone was observed a handful of times. The chain recombines TRBV9 with TRBJ1-1; D unclear. From germline, CDR1 is SGDLS and CDR2 YYNGEE. This CDR3 has 13 amino acids. Trimming cost V 0 bases and J 3 bases, with 6 bases left between them. For the CDR3, the DNA is TGTGCCAGCAGCGTAGGATTAGACACTGAAGCTTTCTTT. Translated: CASSVGLDTEAFF.

This clone was counted a few times. The chain couples TRBV10-3 to TRBJ1-1; D perhaps matches TRBD1 (5 bases). The CDR3 is 15 residues long. The V end was cut by 7 bases, the J end by 1 base, with 16 bases between. Germline CDR1 is ENHRY and CDR2 is SYGVKD. The DNA for the CDR3 is TGTGCCATCAACGACCCGGGGCGGTGGAACACTGAAGCTTTCTTT. Residues: CAINDPGRWNTEAFF.

The chain has TRBV6-1 and TRBJ2-1, with a tentative D call TRBD2 (5 bases). The length of the CDR3 is 12 residues. V lost 8 bases and J 12 bases, leaving 17 bases between the germline ends. CDR1 and CDR2 (germline): MNHNS, SASEGT. The CDR3 reads CASHYSTEGQFF. The CDR3 DNA reads TGTGCCAGCCACTACTCCACAGAGGGGCAGTTCTTC.

For the CDR3, the DNA is TGTGCCAGCAGCTTGGCCGCCAGGGGATTTCTGAGCGGCTACACCTTC. Translated: CASSLAARGFLSGYTF. V and J are TRBV5-5 and TRBJ1-2; weak D call: TRBD1 (6 bases). The CDR3 length is 16 residues. The ends were cut back, 0 bases at V and 8 bases at J, with 20 bases in the middle. Germline V lookup: CDR1 SGHKS, CDR2 YYEKEE (reference sequence). Combining the CDR3 with reference TRBV5-5 and TRBJ1-2 gives the whole variable domain DAGVTQSPTHLIKTRGQQVTLRCSPISGHKSVSWYQQVLGQGPQFIFQYYEKEERGRGNFPDRFSARQFPNYSSELNVNALLLGDSALYLCASSLAARGFLSGYTFGSGTRLTVV.

This rearrangement joins TRBV6-1 to TRBJ1-2; D perhaps matches TRBD1 (6 bases). The germline CDR1 and CDR2 sequences are MNHNS and SASEGT. V was shortened by 2 bases and J by 4 bases, with 14 bases between the two germline ends. This CDR3 has 15 amino acids. CDR3 coding DNA: TGTGCCAGCAGTGAAACACCCGACAGGAGCTATGGCTACACCTTC. It translates to CASSETPDRSYGYTF.

The chain couples TRBV6-1 to TRBJ1-2, with TRBD1 identical over 11 bases. The J segment lost 8 bases and the V segment lost 8 bases, leaving 13 bases of the junction unmatched. The CDR3 is made up of 15 amino acids. CDR1 and CDR2 from the germline V gene are MNHNS and SASEGT. Written as DNA, the CDR3 is TGTGCCAGCTTCCCCAGGACAGGGGGCCTCGGAGGCTACACCTTC. It translates to CASFPRTGGLGGYTF.

J is TRBJ1-1 and V is TRBV6-1; TRBD1 agrees at 7 bases. The CDR3 consists of 14 residues. Germline CDR1 and CDR2: MNHNS and SASEGT. The ends lost 5 bases at V and 1 base at J; junction bases unmatched: 4. Here the CDR3 reads CASSRQGGNTEAFF. CDR3 DNA: TGTGCCAGCAGTAGACAGGGAGGGAACACTGAAGCTTTCTTT.

This clone was picked up one time. The chain uses TRBV7-6 and TRBJ2-1, with a possible D match to TRBD1 (6 bases). V shed 2 bases and J shed 9 bases, with 20 bases lying between them. The CDR3 contains 16 residues. Germline CDR1 and CDR2: SGHVS and FNYEAQ. This chain's CDR3 is CASSLSASPGDTEQFF. The CDR3 DNA reads TGTGCCAGCAGCTTATCGGCCTCCCCTGGGGACACTGAGCAGTTCTTC.

The gene calls are TRBV9 and TRBJ1-1; perhaps TRBD1 as D (5 bases). This CDR3 has 15 amino acids. The germline V gene encodes CDR1 SGDLS and CDR2 YYNGEE. The V end was cut by 4 bases, the J end by 5 bases, with 18 bases between. The CDR3 nucleotides read TGTGCCAGCAGCTCCAGTACTGCAGGGCGGACTGAAGCTTTCTTT. This encodes CASSSSTAGRTEAFF.

The rearrangement uses TRBV6-5 and TRBJ1-1; a possible D gene is TRBD1 (5 bases). Germline V gene data show CDR1 as MNHEY and CDR2 as SVGAGI. The V end was cut by 9 bases, the J end by 0 bases, with 17 bases between. The CDR3 loop spans 15 amino acids. CDR3 amino acids: CASSPQGEMNTEAFF. The CDR3, as DNA: TGTGCCAGTTCCCCCCAGGGCGAGATGAACACTGAAGCTTTCTTT.

V usage is TRBV2 and J usage is TRBJ2-4, with unresolved D. This CDR3 comprises 14 residues. Germline assignment: CDR1 SNHLY and CDR2 FYNNEI. The germline V and J ends were trimmed by 8 bases and 0 bases, with 11 bases remaining between them. The CDR3 nucleotides read TGTGCCAGCCGTCCTGCCCTAGCCAAAAACATTCAGTACTTC. As protein: CASRPALAKNIQYF.

Relative to its sample, this clone is medium-sized (0.01 to 0.1%). Different DNA sequences within this sample yield the same CDR3. The V and J genes are TRBV9 and TRBJ2-5; D not resolved. V was shortened by 0 bases and J by 3 bases, with 6 bases between the two germline ends. The CDR3 is made up of 13 amino acids. Germline CDR1 is SGDLS and CDR2 is YYNGEE. The CDR3, as DNA: TGTGCCAGCAGCGTAGGAGGAAAAGAGACCCAGTACTTC. Protein: CASSVGGKETQYF.

This clone was detected once. The chain carries TRBV7-9 and TRBJ2-7; weak D call: TRBD1 (6 bases). V was pared by 2 bases and J by 3 bases, with 11 bases between. The CDR3 runs to 14 residues. Germline V gives CDR1 SEHNR, CDR2 FQNEAQ (reference sequence). Here the CDR3 DNA reads TGTGCCAGCAGCTTACACGGGACAAGCTACGAGCAGTACTTC. It encodes CASSLHGTSYEQYF.

This clone occurred once. The chain has TRBV5-4 and TRBJ2-3; D may correspond to TRBD1 or TRBD2 (6 bases each). V lost 3 bases and J 2 bases, leaving 16 bases between the germline ends. Germline CDR1 SGHNT, CDR2 YYREEE (reference sequence). The CDR3 has 16 amino acids. Written as DNA, the CDR3 is TGTGCCAGCAGCTCCCGAGGGGGGTTCACCACAGATACGCAGTATTTT. Translation: CASSSRGGFTTDTQYF.

This sequence joins TRBV19 and TRBJ1-5; the D is unclear. This CDR3 comprises 15 residues. The germline gives CDR1 LNHDA, CDR2 SQIVND (reference sequence). V dropped 5 bases and J dropped 0 bases, with 11 bases sitting between them. The CDR3 sequence: CASSEQTYSNQPQHF. Here the CDR3 DNA reads TGTGCCAGTAGTGAACAGACGTATAGCAATCAGCCCCAGCATTTT.